The rows below give T cell receptor beta chains drawn from one sample of a study of shared clonotypes between healthy human individuals. Measured with immunoSEQ multiplex PCR; TCRdb has only the in-frame clones, and not every one. The sample yields about 2.1 million clones, 90% to 95% seen once. Sample: naive CD8+ T cells from PBMCs. These TCRs come from a man between 18 and 35 years old in good health. Some clones in this sample may be carry-over from other donors' samples. Both conserved end residues are part of each CDR3. The order of the fields is V gene, J gene, D gene, clone size, CDR3 DNA, CDR3 protein. A D gene is named only where the DNA matches it firmly. Clone sizes are given selectively: once, few, many, or a class where the clone is expanded.

TRBV28	TRBJ2-7	TRBD1	once	TGTGCCAGCAGTTTATTGGCAGGGGGCTTCGACGAGCAGTACTTC	CASSLLAGGFDEQYF
TRBV28	TRBJ2-7	.	.	TGTGCCAGCAGTTTAACCCTTTCCTCGCTCCTCTACGAGCAGTACTTC	CASSLTLSSLLYEQYF
TRBV7-9	TRBJ2-2	TRBD2	.	TGTGCCAGCAGCACGACTAGCGGAGCCGAGAACACCGGGGAGCTGTTTTTT	CASSTTSGAENTGELFF
TRBV30	TRBJ1-1	.	.	TGTTCGTGCCTGGGGACCGCGTACACTGAAGCTTTCTTT	CSCLGTAYTEAFF
TRBV4-3	TRBJ2-3	TRBD1	.	TGCGCCAGCAGCCCTTTGGACAGGGGACGGGCAGATACGCAGTATTTT	CASSPLDRGRADTQYF
TRBV28	TRBJ2-2	.	.	TGTGCCAGCAGTCCCCGGGAGATTTACACCGGGGAGCTGTTTTTT	CASSPREIYTGELFF
TRBV7-9	TRBJ2-7	.	.	TGTGCCAGCAGCCAAGACAGAGCTTACGAGCAGTACTTC	CASSQDRAYEQYF
TRBV27	TRBJ2-2	TRBD2	.	TGTGCCAGCAGTTTATCCCCCTGGGCTAGCGGGATGAACACCGGGGAGCTGTTTTTT	CASSLSPWASGMNTGELFF
TRBV5-1	TRBJ1-4	.	.	TGCGCCAGCAGCTTGTTGGGTCCAACTAATGAAAAACTGTTTTTT	CASSLLGPTNEKLFF
TRBV9	TRBJ2-7	.	.	TGTGCCAGCAGCCGGGACAACAAGCAGTACTTC	CASSRDNKQYF
TRBV28	TRBJ1-1	.	.	TGTGCCAGCTCCCCCCGTCGAGGACCCCTGAACACTGAAGCTTTCTTT	CASSPRRGPLNTEAFF
TRBV28	TRBJ2-2	.	.	TGTGCCAGCAGGGATCAGCCCAAGAAAGCAACCGGGGAGCTGTTTTTT	CASRDQPKKATGELFF
TRBV27	TRBJ2-5	TRBD2	once	TGTGCCAGCAGACGACTAGCGGGAGCTGAGACCCAGTACTTC	CASRRLAGAETQYF
TRBV5-6	TRBJ2-1	TRBD1	.	TGTGCCAGCAGCTTCGCAGGGGGCTTCCACAATGAGCAGTTCTTC	CASSFAGGFHNEQFF
TRBV6-5	TRBJ1-4	.	.	TGTGCCAGCAGTTCGTCCCGGGACGGGGCGCGAGGGCTGTTTTTT	CASSSSRDGARGLFF
TRBV27	TRBJ1-1	.	.	TGTGCCAGCAGTTATCGGGAATTGAACACTGAAGCTTTCTTT	CASSYRELNTEAFF
TRBV28	TRBJ2-5	.	.	TGTGCCAGCAGGCCTACAGAATCCTTAGAGACCCAGTACTTC	CASRPTESLETQYF
TRBV9	TRBJ2-1	TRBD2	.	TGTGCCAGCAGCGACGGGACTAGCCTAAACAATGAGCAGTTCTTC	CASSDGTSLNNEQFF
TRBV9	TRBJ1-1	.	.	TGTGCCAGCAGCGAGGGAGGGGCAGGGAACACTGAAGCTTTCTTT	CASSEGGAGNTEAFF
TRBV27	TRBJ2-3	.	.	TGTGCCAGCAGTTACGAAACAGATACGCAGTATTTT	CASSYETDTQYF
TRBV4-2	TRBJ2-1	.	.	TGTGCCAGCAGCCAAGACCAGGCTACCATGGACTACAATGAGCAGTTCTTC	CASSQDQATMDYNEQFF
TRBV19	TRBJ2-7	.	.	TGTGCCAGTAGTTTTTCTCTAGCGACCTACGAGCAGTACTTC	CASSFSLATYEQYF
TRBV5-1	TRBJ2-5	.	once	TGCGCCAGCAGCTCTGGATCAAGAGAGACCCAGTACTTC	CASSSGSRETQYF
TRBV6-6	TRBJ2-7	TRBD2	once	TGTGCCAGCAGTTACTCGGGGGGGAGCTCCTACGAGCAGTACTTC	CASSYSGGSSYEQYF
TRBV6-1	TRBJ1-5	.	few	TGTGCCAGCAGGTCTGGTGGATATAGCAATCAGCCCCAGCATTTT	CASRSGGYSNQPQHF
TRBV9	TRBJ2-7	.	few	TGTGCCAGCAGCGTAGGGGCAGGGAGCTCCTACGAGCAGTACTTC	CASSVGAGSSYEQYF
TRBV2	TRBJ2-1	TRBD1	.	TGTGCCAGCAAGTCGACAGGGGTCTACAATGAGCAGTTCTTC	CASKSTGVYNEQFF
TRBV4-1	TRBJ2-4	TRBD2	.	TGCGCCAGCAGCCAAGTAAGCTCAGCGGGAGTTGGAAACATTCAGTACTTC	CASSQVSSAGVGNIQYF
TRBV27	TRBJ1-4	.	.	TGTGCCAGCAGTTTATCGGCAGACACAAATGAAAAACTGTTTTTT	CASSLSADTNEKLFF
TRBV6-5	TRBJ2-1	TRBD2	.	TGTGCCAGCAGTTCTAGCGGGGGACTGCCAAACAATGAGCAGTTCTTC	CASSSSGGLPNNEQFF
TRBV15	TRBJ1-1	.	.	TGTGCCACCAGTGGCAAGTCGAACACTGAAGCTTTCTTT	CATSGKSNTEAFF
TRBV7-2	TRBJ2-5	TRBD2	.	TGTGCCAGCAGGGACGGACTAGCGGGATCCGTAACACAAGAGACCCAGTACTTC	CASRDGLAGSVTQETQYF
TRBV4-1	TRBJ2-7	TRBD1	.	TGCGCCAGCAGCCAAGAATATAGGACAGGGGGGGTCTACGAGCAGTACTTC	CASSQEYRTGGVYEQYF
TRBV29-1	TRBJ2-7	.	.	TGCAGCGTTAGGAGCGACAGCAACCCATACTTC	CSVRSDSNPYF
TRBV27	TRBJ1-1	.	.	TGTGCCAGCAGTTCCCCTCGGCAAAGCGCTGAAGCTTTCTTT	CASSSPRQSAEAFF
TRBV27	TRBJ2-7	TRBD2	.	TGTGCCAGCAGTTTAGGGCCCCGGGGTAGCGGGAGTTTTTTGTACGAGCAGTACTTC	CASSLGPRGSGSFLYEQYF
TRBV27	TRBJ1-4	.	.	TGTGCCAGCAGTTATCGGGGGGGTAATGAAAAACTGTTTTTT	CASSYRGGNEKLFF
TRBV4-3	TRBJ2-2	.	.	TGCGCCAGCAGCCAGGAGGGACACCGGAACACCGGGGAGCTGTTTTTT	CASSQEGHRNTGELFF
TRBV28	TRBJ1-2	TRBD1	.	TGTGCCAGCAGTTCGTACTCGAAAGATCCCGGCGACAGGGGGTCGGATGGCTACACCTTC	CASSSYSKDPGDRGSDGYTF
TRBV6-6	TRBJ1-1	.	.	TGTGCCAGCAGTTACCCGTTGGACACGATGAACACTGAAGCTTTCTTT	CASSYPLDTMNTEAFF
TRBV28	TRBJ1-2	.	.	TGTGCCAGCAGTTTATTTCCGCCGGATTTACGTTTGGATGGCTACACCTTC	CASSLFPPDLRLDGYTF
TRBV4-1	TRBJ2-5	.	.	TGCGCCAGCAGCCAAGAGGAAATAGGGGGAGAGACCCAGTACTTC	CASSQEEIGGETQYF
TRBV11-2	TRBJ1-4	.	.	TGTGCCAGCAGCTTACGAGGGGCCTTTAATGAAAAACTGTTTTTT	CASSLRGAFNEKLFF
TRBV7-2	TRBJ2-7	.	.	TGTGCCAGCAGCCCCTCGATGTCTCTGACCTACGAGCAGTACTTC	CASSPSMSLTYEQYF
TRBV27	TRBJ2-5	.	.	TGTGCCAGCAGCAGCTTTTTCCAGGGCATCGAGACCCAGTACTTC	CASSSFFQGIETQYF
TRBV7-9	TRBJ2-7	TRBD2	.	TGTGCCAGCAGCACCGGACTAGCGGGAGGGGCCTACGAGCAGTACTTC	CASSTGLAGGAYEQYF
TRBV18	TRBJ2-5	.	.	TGTGCCAGCTCACCGGGATTGGGGACGAAAGAGACCCAGTACTTC	CASSPGLGTKETQYF
TRBV29-1	TRBJ2-7	.	.	TGCAGCGTTGTTTGGGGGTACGAGCAGTACTTC	CSVVWGYEQYF
TRBV7-8	TRBJ2-5	TRBD2	.	TGTGCCAGCAGCCCGGGACTAGCGGGAGGGCCGGAGCGAGAGACCCAGTACTTC	CASSPGLAGGPERETQYF